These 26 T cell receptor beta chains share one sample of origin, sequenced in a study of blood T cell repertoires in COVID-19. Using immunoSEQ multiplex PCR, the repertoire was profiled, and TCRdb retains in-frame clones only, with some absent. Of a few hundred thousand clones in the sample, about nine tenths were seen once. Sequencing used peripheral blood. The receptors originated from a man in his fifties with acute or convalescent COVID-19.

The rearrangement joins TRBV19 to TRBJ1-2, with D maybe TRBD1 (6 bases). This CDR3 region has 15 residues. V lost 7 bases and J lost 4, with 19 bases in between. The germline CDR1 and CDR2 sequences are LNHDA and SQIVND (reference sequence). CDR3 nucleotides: TGTGCCAGTAAAAGGGACATGGGATCCCTCTATGGCTACACCTTC. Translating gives CASKRDMGSLYGYTF.

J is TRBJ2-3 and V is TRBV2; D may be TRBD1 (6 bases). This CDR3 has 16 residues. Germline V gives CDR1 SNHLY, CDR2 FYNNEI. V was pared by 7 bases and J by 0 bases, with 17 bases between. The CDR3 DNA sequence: TGTGCCAGCACCCCAGAGGGACAAGGGAGCACAGATACGCAGTATTTT. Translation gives CASTPEGQGSTDTQYF.

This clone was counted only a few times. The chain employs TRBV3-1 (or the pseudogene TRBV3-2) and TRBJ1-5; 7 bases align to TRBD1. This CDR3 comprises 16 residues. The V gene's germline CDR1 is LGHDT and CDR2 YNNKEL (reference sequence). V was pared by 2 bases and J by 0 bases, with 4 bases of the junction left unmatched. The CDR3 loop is CASSQTTGNSNQPQHF. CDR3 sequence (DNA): TGTGCCAGCAGCCAAACGACAGGGAATAGCAATCAGCCCCAGCATTTT.

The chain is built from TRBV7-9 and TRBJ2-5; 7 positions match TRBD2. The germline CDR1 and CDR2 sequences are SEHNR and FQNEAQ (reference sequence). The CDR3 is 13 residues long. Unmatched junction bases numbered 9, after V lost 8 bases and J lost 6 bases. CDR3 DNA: TGTGCCAGCCTGGGGGGAGGGCGGAAGACCCAGTACTTC. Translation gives CASLGGGRKTQYF.

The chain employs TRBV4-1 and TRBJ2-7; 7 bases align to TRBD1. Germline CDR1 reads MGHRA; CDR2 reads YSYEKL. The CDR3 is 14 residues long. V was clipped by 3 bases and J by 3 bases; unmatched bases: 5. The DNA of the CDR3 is TGCGCCAGCAGCCATTATCGACAGGGCTACGAGCAGTACTTC. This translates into CASSHYRQGYEQYF.

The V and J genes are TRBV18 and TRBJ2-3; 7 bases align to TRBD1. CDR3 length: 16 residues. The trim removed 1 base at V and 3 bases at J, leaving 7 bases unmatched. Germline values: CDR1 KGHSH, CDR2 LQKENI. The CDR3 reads CASSPLGTALTDTQYF. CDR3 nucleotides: TGTGCCAGCTCACCACTCGGGACAGCGCTGACAGATACGCAGTATTTT. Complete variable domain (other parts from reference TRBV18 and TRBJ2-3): NAGVMQNPRHLVRRRGQEARLRCSPMKGHSHVYWYRQLPEEGLKFMVYLQKENIIDESGMPKERFSAEFPKEGPSILRIQQVVRGDSAAYFCASSPLGTALTDTQYFGPGTRLTVL.

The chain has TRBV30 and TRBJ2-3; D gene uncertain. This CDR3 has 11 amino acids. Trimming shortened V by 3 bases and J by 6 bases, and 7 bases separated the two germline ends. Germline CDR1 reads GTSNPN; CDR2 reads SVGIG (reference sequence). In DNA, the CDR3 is TGTGCCTGGAGCCCTCAGGATACGCAGTATTTT. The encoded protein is CAWSPQDTQYF.

CDR3 sequence: CASRRTGVYEQYF. The CDR3 nucleotides are TGTGCCAGCAGGAGGACAGGGGTGTACGAGCAGTACTTC. This chain uses TRBV6-5 with TRBJ2-7; 9 bases align to TRBD1. CDR1 MNHEY and CDR2 SVGAGI come from the germline V gene. The CDR3 contains 13 residues. J lost 4 bases, V lost 6 bases, and 4 bases had no gene match.

The chain's CDR3 is CASSYSGGPINEQFF. DNA of the CDR3: TGTGCCAGTAGCTATAGCGGGGGGCCTATTAATGAGCAGTTCTTC. The J gene is TRBJ2-1, the V gene TRBV19, with 10 bases fitting TRBD2. Trimming removed 6 bases from V and 7 bases from J; junction bases left unmatched: 9. The CDR3 is 15 amino acids. CDR1 and CDR2 from the germline V gene are LNHDA and SQIVND (reference sequence).

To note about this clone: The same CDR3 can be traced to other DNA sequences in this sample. Here the CDR3 DNA reads TGCGCCAGCAGCTTACGACAGAGCGGGACTGAAGCTTTCTTT. This gives the protein CASSLRQSGTEAFF. The chain carries TRBV5-1 and TRBJ1-1, with D maybe TRBD1 (5 bases). This CDR3 has 14 residues. Looked up from germline, CDR1 is SGHRS and CDR2 is YFSETQ. The V end was cut by 2 bases, the J end by 5 bases, with 13 bases between.

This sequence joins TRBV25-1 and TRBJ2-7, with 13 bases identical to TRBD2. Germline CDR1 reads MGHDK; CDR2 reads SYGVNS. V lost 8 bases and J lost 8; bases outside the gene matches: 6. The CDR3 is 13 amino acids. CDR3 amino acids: CASRLAGGPKQYF. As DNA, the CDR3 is TGTGCCAGCCGACTAGCGGGGGGCCCTAAGCAGTACTTC.

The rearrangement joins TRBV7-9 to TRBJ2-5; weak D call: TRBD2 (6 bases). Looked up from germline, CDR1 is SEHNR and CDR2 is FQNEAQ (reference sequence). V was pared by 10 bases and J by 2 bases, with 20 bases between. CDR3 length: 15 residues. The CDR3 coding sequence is TGTGCCACCGTGGAGGGACGCCTAGTTCAAGAGACCCAGTACTTC. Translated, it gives CATVEGRLVQETQYF.

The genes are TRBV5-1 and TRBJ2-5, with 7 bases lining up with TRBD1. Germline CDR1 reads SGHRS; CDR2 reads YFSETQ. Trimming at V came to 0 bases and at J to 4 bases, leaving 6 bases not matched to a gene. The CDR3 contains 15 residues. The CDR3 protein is CASSLGQGLPETQYF. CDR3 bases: TGCGCCAGCAGCTTGGGACAGGGCCTACCAGAGACCCAGTACTTC.

The CDR3 region has the DNA TGTGCCAGCATTAAAACAGGGGTCGGAAACACCATATATTTT. It specifies CASIKTGVGNTIYF. V is TRBV6-5 and J is TRBJ1-3; 7 bases match TRBD1. The germline V gene has CDR1 MNHEY and CDR2 SVGAGI. V dropped 7 bases and J dropped 4; count of bases not matched to a gene: 7. The CDR3 consists of 14 residues.

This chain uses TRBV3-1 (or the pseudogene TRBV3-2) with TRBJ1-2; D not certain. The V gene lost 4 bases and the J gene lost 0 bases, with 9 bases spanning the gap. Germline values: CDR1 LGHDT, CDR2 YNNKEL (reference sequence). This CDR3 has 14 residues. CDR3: CASSPDNSNYGYTF. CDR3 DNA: TGTGCCAGCAGCCCCGACAATTCTAACTATGGCTACACCTTC.

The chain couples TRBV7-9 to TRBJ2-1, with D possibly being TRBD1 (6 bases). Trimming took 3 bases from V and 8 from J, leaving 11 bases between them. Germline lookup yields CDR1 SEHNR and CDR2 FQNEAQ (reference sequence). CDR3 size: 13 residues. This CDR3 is CASSFGQPHEQFF. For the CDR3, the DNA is TGTGCCAGCAGCTTCGGACAGCCCCATGAGCAGTTCTTC.

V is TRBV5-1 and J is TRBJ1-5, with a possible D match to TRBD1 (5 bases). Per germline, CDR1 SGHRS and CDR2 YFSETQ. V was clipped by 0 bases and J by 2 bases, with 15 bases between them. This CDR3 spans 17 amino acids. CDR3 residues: CASSLDYLEGGNQPQHF. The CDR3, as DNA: TGCGCCAGCAGCTTGGACTATTTGGAAGGGGGCAATCAGCCCCAGCATTTT.

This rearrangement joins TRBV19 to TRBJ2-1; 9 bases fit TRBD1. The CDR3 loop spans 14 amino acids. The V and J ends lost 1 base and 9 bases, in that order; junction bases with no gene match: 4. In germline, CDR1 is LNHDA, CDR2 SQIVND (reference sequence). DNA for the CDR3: TGTGCCAGTAGTATAGGGGGACAGGGCTCTGAGCAGTTCTTC. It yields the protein CASSIGGQGSEQFF.

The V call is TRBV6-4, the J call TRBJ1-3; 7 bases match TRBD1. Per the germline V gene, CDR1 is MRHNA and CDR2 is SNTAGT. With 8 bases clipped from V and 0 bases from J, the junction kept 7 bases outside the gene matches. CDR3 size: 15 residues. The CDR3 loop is CASPGQPYSGNTIYF. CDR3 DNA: TGTGCCAGCCCGGGACAGCCCTACTCTGGAAACACCATATATTTT.

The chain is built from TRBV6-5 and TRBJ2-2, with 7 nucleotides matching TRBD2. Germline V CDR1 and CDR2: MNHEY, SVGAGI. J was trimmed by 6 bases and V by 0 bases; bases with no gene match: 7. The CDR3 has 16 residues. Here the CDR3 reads CASSYSGGGRSGELFF. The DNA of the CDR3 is TGTGCCAGCAGTTACTCGGGGGGAGGGAGGTCCGGGGAGCTGTTTTTT.

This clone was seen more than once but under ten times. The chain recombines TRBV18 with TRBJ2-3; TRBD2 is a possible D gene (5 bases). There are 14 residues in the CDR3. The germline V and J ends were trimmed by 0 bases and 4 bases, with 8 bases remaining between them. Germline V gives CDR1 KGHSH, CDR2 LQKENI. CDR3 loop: CASSPPPSPDTQYF. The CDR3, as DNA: TGTGCCAGCTCACCACCCCCTAGCCCAGATACGCAGTATTTT. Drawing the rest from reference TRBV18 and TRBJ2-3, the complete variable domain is NAGVMQNPRHLVRRRGQEARLRCSPMKGHSHVYWYRQLPEEGLKFMVYLQKENIIDESGMPKERFSAEFPKEGPSILRIQQVVRGDSAAYFCASSPPPSPDTQYFGPGTRLTVL.

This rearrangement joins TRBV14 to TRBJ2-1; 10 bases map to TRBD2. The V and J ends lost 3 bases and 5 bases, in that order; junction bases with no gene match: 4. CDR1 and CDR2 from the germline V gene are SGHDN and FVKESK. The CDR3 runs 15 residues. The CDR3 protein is CASSHLTSGNNEQFF. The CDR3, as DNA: TGTGCCAGCAGCCATCTTACTAGCGGGAACAATGAGCAGTTCTTC.

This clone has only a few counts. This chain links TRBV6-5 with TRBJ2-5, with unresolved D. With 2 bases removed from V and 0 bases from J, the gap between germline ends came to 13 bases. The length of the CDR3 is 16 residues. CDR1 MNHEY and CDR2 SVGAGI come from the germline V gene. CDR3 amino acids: CASSYAAESYQETQYF. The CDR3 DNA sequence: TGTGCCAGCAGTTACGCGGCGGAGTCGTACCAAGAGACCCAGTACTTC.

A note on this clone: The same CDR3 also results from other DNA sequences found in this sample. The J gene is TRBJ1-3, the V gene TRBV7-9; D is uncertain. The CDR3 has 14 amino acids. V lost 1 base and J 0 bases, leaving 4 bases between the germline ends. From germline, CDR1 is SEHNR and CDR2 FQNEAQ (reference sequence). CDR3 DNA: TGTGCCAGCAGCTTAGGGAGCTCTGGAAACACCATATATTTT. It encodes CASSLGSSGNTIYF.

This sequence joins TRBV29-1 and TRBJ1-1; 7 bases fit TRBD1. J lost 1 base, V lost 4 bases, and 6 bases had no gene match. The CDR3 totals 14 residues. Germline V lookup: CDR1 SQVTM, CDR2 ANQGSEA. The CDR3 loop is CSVAGTAPNTEAFF. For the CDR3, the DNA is TGCAGCGTTGCGGGGACAGCCCCGAACACTGAAGCTTTCTTT.

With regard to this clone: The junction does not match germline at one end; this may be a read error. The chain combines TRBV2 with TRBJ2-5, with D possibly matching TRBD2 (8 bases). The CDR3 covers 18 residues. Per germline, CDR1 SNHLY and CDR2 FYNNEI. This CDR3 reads CASSWGQTYGREQGTQYF. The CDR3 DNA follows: TGTGCCAGCAGTTGGGGACAGACGTACGGGAGGGAACAAGGGACCCAGTACTTC.